A single sample is the source of the 23 T cell receptor beta chains below, sequenced in a study of spatial heterogeneity in lung cancer (dated by TCRdb to the late 2010s). General conclusions and limits of the study: The tumor nonsynonymous mutation count correlated with the number of expanded alpha and beta TCRs within the tumor.

No cognate antigen is known for these TCRs. Receptor libraries were prepared by 5' RACE. Instrument used: NextSeq 500. The raw public reads went through TCRdb reprocessing: fastp at Q25, MiXCR clone calling, in-frame beta chains kept. Rows merge per CDR3 protein into single entries with the most common DNA and genes. This sample lists about 5,800 distinct CDR3 sequences; more than 12% were detected once. The ten largest account for 8.5% to 12% of the sample. The sample's time point, from its label and the paper: sample taken at primary tumor resection. The material was lung tumor tissue, obtained at surgery. These receptors were obtained from a male donor with early-stage non-small cell lung cancer.

By sample share, this clonotype is medium-sized. Because the library targeted alpha chains, this beta chain is an off-target read whose size means little. The chain recombines TRBV7-3 with TRBJ2-1; D might be TRBD1 (6 bases). The germline V and J ends were trimmed by 5 bases and 5 bases, with 10 bases remaining between them. The CDR3 consists of 13 residues. In germline, CDR1 is SGHTA, CDR2 FQGTGA. In DNA, the CDR3 is TGTGCCAGCAGCACCGGACAGCACAATGAGCAGTTCTTC. This translates into CASSTGQHNEQFF.

Within the sample, this clonotype is medium-sized (0.01 to 0.1%). A library prepared for alpha chains yielded this beta chain as an off-target read; its size is of little meaning. V usage is TRBV5-1 and J usage is TRBJ2-3; 8 nucleotides agree with TRBD1. V lost 4 bases, J lost 8 bases, and 9 bases stayed unmatched. This CDR3 region has 14 residues. The germline gives CDR1 SGHRS, CDR2 YFSETQ. CDR3 in amino acids: CASSVDRAPGTQYF. DNA of the CDR3: TGCGCCAGCAGCGTGGACAGGGCTCCTGGTACGCAGTATTTT.

There are many counts of this clonotype. The size of this beta chain means little, since it is a stray read in a library made for alpha chains. The gene calls are TRBV20-1 and TRBJ2-5; TRBD1 matches at 9 bases. This CDR3 is built from 16 residues. The V gene end was trimmed by 2 bases and the J gene end by 3 bases; junction bases not matched to a gene: 10. Germline V gene sequence: CDR1 DFQATT, CDR2 SNEGSKA (reference sequence). The CDR3 coding sequence is TGCAGTGCTAGACACCGGGACAGGGTCTATGAAGAGACCCAGTACTTC. The encoded protein is CSARHRDRVYEETQYF.

At least ten counts were recorded for this clonotype. This beta chain is a stray read from a library made for alpha chains; its abundance is not meaningful. The J gene is TRBJ2-1, the V gene TRBV20-1; 10 bases fit TRBD2. V lost 5 bases to trimming and J lost 8 bases; unmatched junction nucleotides: 9. This CDR3 has 14 residues. Germline V CDR1 and CDR2: DFQATT, SNEGSKA (reference sequence). The CDR3 DNA sequence: TGCAGTGCTCCTCGGACTAGCGGCGGCTATGAGCAGTTCTTC. Translated: CSAPRTSGGYEQFF.

By share, this clonotype counts as medium-sized. This beta chain is an unintended read in a library built for alpha chains; its size means little. This rearrangement joins TRBV28 to TRBJ2-5, with 8 bases lining up with TRBD2. Losses at the gene ends were 2 bases for V and 4 bases for J; bases not matched to a gene: 9. Germline V gene lookup returns CDR1 MDHEN and CDR2 SYDVKM. CDR3 length equals 16 residues. CDR3 bases: TGTGCCAGCAGTTTAGAGGTAGCGGGATCCGTAGAGACCCAGTACTTC. The encoded protein is CASSLEVAGSVETQYF. The full variable domain, in which reference TRBV28 and TRBJ2-5 provide the parts outside the CDR3, is DVKVTQSSRYLVKRTGEKVFLECVQDMDHENMFWYRQDPGLGLRLIYFSYDVKMKEKGDIPEGYSVSREKKERFSLILESASTNQTSMYLCASSLEVAGSVETQYFGPGTRLLVL.

This clonotype was counted at least ten times. Within a library made for alpha chains, this beta chain is off target, and its count is uninformative. V gene TRBV6-2 or TRBV6-3 combines with J gene TRBJ2-1; 11 nucleotides line up with TRBD2. V was pared by 5 bases and J by 4 bases, with 4 bases of the junction left unmatched. The germline CDR1 and CDR2 sequences are MNHEY and SVGEGT. The CDR3 has 15 amino acids. The CDR3 DNA reads as TGTGCCAGCAGTCGGACTAGCGGGCTTTACAATGAGCAGTTCTTC. It yields the protein CASSRTSGLYNEQFF.

This clonotype showed up many times. The library was designed around alpha chains, so this beta chain is a stray read whose abundance carries little weight. Here the CDR3 reads CASSQGSGAMNTEAFF. The CDR3 nucleotides read TGCGCCAGCAGCCAAGGGTCAGGGGCCATGAACACTGAAGCTTTCTTT. The chain employs TRBV4-1 and TRBJ1-1; possible D gene TRBD1, 6 bases. Per the germline V gene, CDR1 is MGHRA and CDR2 is YSYEKL. The CDR3 covers 16 residues. With 1 base removed from V and 0 bases from J, the gap between germline ends came to 12 bases.

Notes on this clonotype: As an off-target read in a library built for alpha chains, this beta chain has a frequency of little significance. This chain joins TRBV20-1 and TRBJ2-1; D may match TRBD1 or TRBD2 (5 bases each). Germline CDR1 and CDR2: DFQATT and SNEGSKA (reference sequence). The CDR3 spans 14 residues. Trimming took 6 bases from V and 5 from J, leaving 17 bases between them. This chain's CDR3 is CSADGTQSDNEQFF. CDR3 nucleotide sequence: TGCAGTGCGGACGGGACCCAGTCGGACAATGAGCAGTTCTTC.

This clonotype was detected a few times. Found in a library prepared for alpha chains, this beta chain is an off-target read, and its abundance has little meaning. This sequence joins TRBV24-1 and TRBJ2-1; TRBD1 matches 8 bases. The CDR3 extends over 16 amino acids. The germline CDR1 and CDR2 sequences are KGHDR and SFDVKD. V lost 4 bases to trimming and J lost 3 bases; unmatched junction nucleotides: 7. Written as DNA, the CDR3 is TGTGCCACCAGTGACCCCACAGGGGGACGCTACAATGAGCAGTTCTTC. Translation: CATSDPTGGRYNEQFF.

By sample fraction, this clonotype is medium-sized. A library made for alpha chains picked up this beta chain off target, so its size means little. The chain has TRBV12-3 or TRBV12-4 and TRBJ2-2; 10 positions agree with TRBD1. The J segment lost 7 bases and the V segment lost 3 bases, leaving 2 bases of the junction unmatched. This CDR3 spans 14 amino acids. The CDR3, as DNA: TGTGCCAGCAGTTTGGGACAGGGGATCGGGGAGCTGTTTTTT. It specifies CASSLGQGIGELFF.

By share, this clonotype counts as medium-sized. Because this beta chain is a stray read in a library intended to capture alpha chains, its abundance should not be given much weight. This rearrangement joins TRBV3-1 to TRBJ2-2; no firm D call. The CDR3 is 16 amino acids. The V gene lost 1 base and the J gene lost 2 bases, with 11 bases spanning the gap. In germline, CDR1 is LGHDT, CDR2 YNNKEL (reference sequence). CDR3 region: CASSQGLEVNTGELFF. In nucleotides, the CDR3 is TGTGCCAGCAGCCAAGGACTCGAGGTTAACACCGGGGAGCTGTTTTTT. Complete variable domain (other parts from reference TRBV3-1 and TRBJ2-2): DTAVSQTPKYLVTQMGNDKSIKCEQNLGHDTMYWYKQDSKKFLKIMFSYNNKELIINETVPNRFSPKSPDKAHLNLHINSLELGDSAVYFCASSQGLEVNTGELFFGEGSRLTVL.

Turning to this clonotype: This beta chain turned up in a library designed for alpha chains; as an off-target read, its abundance says little. V is TRBV18 and J is TRBJ2-7, with 7 bases that match TRBD1. CDR1 and CDR2 (germline): KGHSH, LQKENI. The CDR3 covers 13 residues. Trimming removed 3 bases from V and 2 bases from J; junction bases left unmatched: 1. The CDR3 DNA reads TGTGCCAGCTCACCCGGGACAGCCTACGAGCAGTACTTC. It yields the protein CASSPGTAYEQYF.

As for this clonotype: As an off-target read in a library built for alpha chains, this beta chain has a frequency of little significance. This chain uses TRBV6-1 with TRBJ2-7; 7 nucleotides match TRBD2. V was pared by 0 bases and J by 3 bases, with 5 bases of the junction left unmatched. The CDR3 spans 15 residues. Germline V gene lookup returns CDR1 MNHNS and CDR2 SASEGT. The DNA for the CDR3 is TGTGCCAGCAGTGAAGCCTCGGGAGGTCTCTACGAGCAGTACTTC. Protein product: CASSEASGGLYEQYF.

This clonotype was counted between two and nine times. This beta chain turned up in a library designed for alpha chains; as an off-target read, its abundance says little. The chain joins TRBV3-1 to TRBJ2-1; D call uncertain. The germline V gene has CDR1 LGHDT and CDR2 YNNKEL (reference sequence). V dropped 0 bases and J dropped 8 bases, with 23 bases sitting between them. The CDR3 has 18 residues. The CDR3 region has the DNA TGTGCCAGCAGCCAAGAAAGGCTGCGGTTTCCCTTGCGCCATGAGCAGTTCTTC. It is translated as CASSQERLRFPLRHEQFF.

This clonotype is labeled as medium-sized. A library made for alpha chains picked up this beta chain off target, so its size means little. The V and J genes are TRBV20-1 and TRBJ1-6, with 7 bases identical to TRBD1. The CDR3 totals 14 residues. Trimming at V came to 0 bases and at J to 7 bases, leaving 3 bases not matched to a gene. Germline lookup yields CDR1 DFQATT and CDR2 SNEGSKA (reference sequence). CDR3 sequence: CSARESGGNSPLHF. CDR3 in DNA: TGCAGTGCTAGAGAATCAGGGGGGAATTCACCCCTCCACTTT.

With regard to this clonotype: This beta chain is an unintended read in a library built for alpha chains; its size means little. The chain has TRBV10-3 and TRBJ2-7; 8 bases line up with TRBD2. The CDR3 consists of 15 residues. Losses at the gene ends were 3 bases for V and 0 bases for J; bases not matched to a gene: 4. Germline CDR1 reads ENHRY; CDR2 reads SYGVKD. The chain's CDR3 is CAISDGGGRSYEQYF. CDR3 sequence (DNA): TGTGCCATCAGTGATGGCGGGGGGCGCTCCTACGAGCAGTACTTC.

By share of the sample, this clonotype is medium-sized (0.01 to 0.1%). A library made for alpha chains picked up this beta chain off target, so its size means little. The chain joins TRBV28 to TRBJ2-7, with TRBD1 identical over 11 bases. Germline loops: CDR1 MDHEN, CDR2 SYDVKM. V was pared by 5 bases and J by 3 bases, with 6 bases of the junction left unmatched. CDR3 size: 15 residues. The CDR3 sequence is CASSPSGTGGYEQYF. The DNA of the CDR3 is TGTGCCAGCAGTCCTTCCGGGACAGGGGGCTACGAGCAGTACTTC.

With respect to this clonotype: This beta chain is an unintended read in a library built for alpha chains; its size means little. V and J are TRBV3-1 and TRBJ2-1, with 8 bases matching TRBD2. This CDR3 contains 14 residues. Germline V gene data show CDR1 as LGHDT and CDR2 as YNNKEL (reference sequence). J lost 7 bases, V lost 4 bases, and 6 bases had no gene match. CDR3 amino acids: CASSLSGTGNEQFF. The CDR3 DNA reads TGTGCCAGCAGCCTTAGCGGGACGGGGAATGAGCAGTTCTTC.

In regard to this clonotype: This beta chain represents an off-target read in a library built for alpha chains; its size is of limited meaning. This rearrangement joins TRBV20-1 to TRBJ2-7; possibly TRBD2 for D (6 bases). Germline CDR1 and CDR2: DFQATT and SNEGSKA (reference sequence). The CDR3 has 11 amino acids. V lost 6 bases and J 3 bases, leaving 9 bases between the germline ends. The CDR3 sequence: CSATEGYEQYF. DNA for the CDR3: TGCAGTGCCACGGAGGGCTACGAGCAGTACTTC.

By sample share, this clonotype is medium-sized. A library prepared for alpha chains yielded this beta chain as an off-target read; its size is of little meaning. J is TRBJ1-1 and V is TRBV7-9; tentative D call: TRBD1 (5 bases). V was pared by 6 bases and J by 3 bases, with 14 bases between. CDR1 is SEHNR, CDR2 FQNEAQ, per germline (reference sequence). This CDR3 is built from 14 residues. CDR3 region: CASRKSGPYTEAFF. CDR3 nucleotides: TGTGCCAGCAGGAAGTCAGGGCCGTACACTGAAGCTTTCTTT.

By sample fraction, this clonotype is medium-sized (0.01 to 0.1%). Within a library made for alpha chains, this beta chain is off target, and its count is uninformative. The chain uses TRBV5-1 and TRBJ2-7; 7 positions agree with TRBD1. Trimming took 8 bases from V and 2 from J; bases not matched to a gene: 10. CDR3 length: 14 amino acids. Germline V gene sequence: CDR1 SGHRS, CDR2 YFSETQ. The CDR3 DNA is TGCGCCAGTAAATTGCCGGGACAGACCTACGAGCAGTACTTC. Amino acids: CASKLPGQTYEQYF.

This clonotype is labeled as medium-sized. Because this beta chain is a stray read in a library intended to capture alpha chains, its abundance should not be given much weight. The genes are TRBV29-1 and TRBJ2-5; D might be TRBD1 (6 bases). V gave up 3 bases and J gave up 4 bases, with 12 bases separating them. Per the germline V gene, CDR1 is SQVTM and CDR2 is ANQGSEA. CDR3 length: 13 amino acids. In nucleotides, the CDR3 is TGCAGCGTTGAGCCAGGGGTGAGAGAGACCCAGTACTTC. Protein sequence: CSVEPGVRETQYF.

In its sample, this clonotype was seen many times. This beta chain is an unintended read in a library built for alpha chains; its size means little. The chain combines TRBV7-2 with TRBJ2-5; D is undetermined. Per the germline V gene, CDR1 is SGHTA and CDR2 is FQGNSA. V was pared by 1 base and J by 4 bases, with 13 bases between. CDR3 length: 15 amino acids. As DNA, the CDR3 is TGTGCCAGCAGCTTAGTTGGCACAACGGGAGAGACCCAGTACTTC. Protein: CASSLVGTTGETQYF.